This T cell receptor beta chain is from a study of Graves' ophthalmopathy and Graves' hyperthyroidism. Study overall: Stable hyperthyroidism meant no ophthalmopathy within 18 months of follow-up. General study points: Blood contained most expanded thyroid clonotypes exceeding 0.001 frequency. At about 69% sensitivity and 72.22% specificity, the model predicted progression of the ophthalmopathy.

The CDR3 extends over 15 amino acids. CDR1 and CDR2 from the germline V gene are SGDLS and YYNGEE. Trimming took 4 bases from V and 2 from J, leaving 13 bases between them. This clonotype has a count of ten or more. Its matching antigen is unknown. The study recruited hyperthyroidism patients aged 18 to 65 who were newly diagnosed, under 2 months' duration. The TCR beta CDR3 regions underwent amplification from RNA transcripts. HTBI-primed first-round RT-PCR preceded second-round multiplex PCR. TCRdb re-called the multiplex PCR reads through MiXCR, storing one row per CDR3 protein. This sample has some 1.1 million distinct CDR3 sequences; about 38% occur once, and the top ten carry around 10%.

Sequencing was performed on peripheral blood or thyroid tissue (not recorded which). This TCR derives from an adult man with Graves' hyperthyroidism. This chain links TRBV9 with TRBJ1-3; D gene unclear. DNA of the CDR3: TGTGCCAGCAGCCGAGGGAGGTACGCTGGAAACACCATATATTTT. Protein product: CASSRGRYAGNTIYF. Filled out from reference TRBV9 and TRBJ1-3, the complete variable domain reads DSGVTQTPKHLITATGQRVTLRCSPRSGDLSVYWYQQSLDQGLQFLIQYYNGEERAKGNILERFSAQQFPDLHSELNLSSLELGDSALYFCASSRGRYAGNTIYFGEGSWLTVV.